This TCR beta chain is drawn from a study of shared clonotypes between healthy human individuals. Deletions cut 5 bases from V and 2 bases from J, with 12 bases between. CDR1 and CDR2 (germline): SGHTA, FQGNSA. The CDR3 length is 14 residues. In this sample, this clone turned up once. When replicate PCRs were run on sorted subsets, they used around 200 ng DNA, about 31,000 T cell genomes. The data were produced by immunoSEQ multiplex PCR, yet TCRdb's version contains in-frame clones alone and is incomplete. The table has 2 million to 3 million clones, 93% seen once. The chain couples TRBV7-2 to TRBJ2-5; D uncertain. This clonotype was sampled from a man aged 18 to 30 in good health. Some clones in this sample may be carry-over from other donors' samples. The sample consisted of naive CD4+ T cells from PBMCs. Subset here: CD45RA+ positively selected. The CDR3 DNA reads TGTGCCAGCAGCAAGTCAAATATACAAGAGACCCAGTACTTC. Protein sequence: CASSKSNIQETQYF.